The 22 T cell receptor beta chains given below trace back to one sample, sequenced in a study of cytotoxic CD8 clonotypes in ibrutinib-treated CLL. The table came from immunoSEQ multiplex PCR; TCRdb's copy has only in-frame clones and leaves some out. The sample has about 56,000 clones, around 60% seen once. Sequencing used PBMCs, obtained after 24 months of ibrutinib treatment. These receptors originate from a human donor with chronic lymphocytic leukemia.

In this sample, this clone turned up a few times. The chain joins TRBV18 to TRBJ1-5, with D unresolved. Germline CDR1 is KGHSH and CDR2 is LQKENI. Trimming took 5 bases from V and 4 from J, leaving 12 bases between them. This CDR3 contains 14 residues. CDR3 in DNA: TGTGCCAGCTCAACTAGCTCCTCTAATCAGCCCCAGCATTTT. It codes for CASSTSSSNQPQHF.

This clone has just a few counts. J is TRBJ2-7 and V is TRBV5-5; no definite D call. This CDR3 contains 11 residues. V lost 4 bases and J lost 4, with 6 bases in between. Germline assignment: CDR1 SGHKS and CDR2 YYEKEE (reference sequence). This CDR3 is CASSRTYEQYF. The CDR3 DNA reads as TGTGCCAGCAGCCGAACATACGAGCAGTACTTC.

The chain joins TRBV19 to TRBJ2-1; possibly TRBD1 for D (5 bases). CDR3 length: 13 amino acids. Trimming left V 8 bases short and J 4 bases short, with 12 bases between. In germline, CDR1 is LNHDA, CDR2 SQIVND (reference sequence). DNA for the CDR3: TGTGCCAGTTCATACAGGCTATACAATGAGCAGTTCTTC. It translates to CASSYRLYNEQFF.

With respect to this clone: This clone may be a read error of a much larger clone one base away. The chain uses TRBV27 and TRBJ2-7; no reliable D call. The CDR3 has 15 amino acids. Per the germline V gene, CDR1 is MNHEY and CDR2 is SMNVEV (reference sequence). CDR3 bases: TGTGCCAGCTCACCGCTTAACGTCCCCATCTACGGGCAGTACTTC. Protein sequence: CASSPLNVPIYGQYF.

This clone was counted many times. This chain connects TRBV30 to TRBJ2-1; 11 bases map to TRBD2. The CDR3 length is 17 residues. V gave up 0 bases and J gave up 2 bases; unmatched junction bases: 6. The germline V gene encodes CDR1 GTSNPN and CDR2 SVGIG (reference sequence). CDR3 coding DNA: TGTGCCTGGAGTGTACTGAGTAGCGGGAGGGCCTACAATGAGCAGTTCTTC. It yields the protein CAWSVLSSGRAYNEQFF.

The V gene is TRBV27, the J gene TRBJ2-1; D is unclear. Per germline, CDR1 MNHEY and CDR2 SMNVEV (reference sequence). Trimming removed 5 bases at V and 4 bases at J, with 3 bases between. The CDR3 is made up of 11 amino acids. CDR3 in amino acids: CASSGYNEQFF. The CDR3 DNA reads as TGTGCCAGCAGTGGTTACAATGAGCAGTTCTTC.

This chain links TRBV10-3 with TRBJ1-1; D is perhaps TRBD1 (5 bases). CDR3 size: 14 residues. The V and J ends lost 4 bases and 3 bases respectively, with 12 bases between them. The germline gives CDR1 ENHRY, CDR2 SYGVKD. Here the CDR3 DNA reads TGTGCCATCAGTGTGGCCGGGGCCGACACTGAAGCTTTCTTT. The encoded protein is CAISVAGADTEAFF.

This chain links TRBV5-1 with TRBJ2-1, with TRBD2 identical over 8 bases. There are 15 residues in the CDR3. V lost 0 bases, J lost 5 bases, and 4 bases stayed unmatched. Germline assignment: CDR1 SGHRS and CDR2 YFSETQ. The CDR3 DNA reads as TGCGCCAGCAGCTTGGCCGGCGGGAGGCACAATGAGCAGTTCTTC. It is translated as CASSLAGGRHNEQFF.

A few counts support this clone. This chain joins TRBV5-1 and TRBJ2-3; D is uncertain. CDR3 length equals 11 residues. Germline V CDR1 and CDR2: SGHRS, YFSETQ. The V end was cut by 1 base, the J end by 6 bases, with 3 bases between. CDR3 nucleotides: TGCGCCAGCAGCTTGTATGATACGCAGTATTTT. Translating it yields CASSLYDTQYF.

This clone was recorded at least ten times. The chain couples TRBV27 to TRBJ1-3, with D perhaps matching TRBD1 (5 bases). Germline V gives CDR1 MNHEY, CDR2 SMNVEV (reference sequence). This CDR3 is built from 13 residues. V gave up 0 bases and J gave up 12 bases, with 12 bases separating them. Here the CDR3 DNA reads TGTGCCAGCAGTTTATCCCGGGACCACGGCATATATTTT. Translating gives CASSLSRDHGIYF.

CDR3 loop: CASGNRGLQETQYF. CDR3 nucleotides: TGTGCCAGCGGCAACAGGGGGCTCCAAGAGACCCAGTACTTC. J is TRBJ2-5 and V is TRBV2; 9 nucleotides line up with TRBD1. This CDR3 comprises 14 residues. The germline CDR1 and CDR2 sequences are SNHLY and FYNNEI. J lost 1 base, V lost 8 bases, and 5 bases had no gene match.

At least ten counts were recorded for this clone. The chain links TRBV2 to TRBJ2-7; 8 bases line up with TRBD1. The germline V gene has CDR1 SNHLY and CDR2 FYNNEI. This CDR3 contains 13 residues. V lost 6 bases to trimming and J lost 3 bases; unmatched junction nucleotides: 4. CDR3 in amino acids: CASSEGQDYEQYV. CDR3 DNA sequence: TGTGCCAGCAGCGAGGGACAGGACTACGAGCAGTACGTC.

CDR3: CASSQTTGRTEAFF. The CDR3 region has the DNA TGCGCCAGCAGCCAGACGACAGGGCGAACTGAAGCTTTCTTT. This chain uses TRBV4-1 with TRBJ1-1, with 7 bases identical to TRBD1. CDR3 length equals 14 residues. Germline assignment: CDR1 MGHRA and CDR2 YSYEKL. Trimming removed 3 bases from V and 5 bases from J; junction bases left unmatched: 6.

V is TRBV29-1 and J is TRBJ2-1; D not certain. The CDR3 loop spans 15 amino acids. V was shortened by 4 bases and J by 4 bases, with 17 bases between the two germline ends. The germline V gene has CDR1 SQVTM and CDR2 ANQGSEA. CDR3 nucleotides: TGCAGCGTTGCCACGGAATTGAGGTCGTACAATGAGCAGTTCTTC. This gives the protein CSVATELRSYNEQFF.

This clone has a handful of counts. This chain joins TRBV10-3 and TRBJ2-3; maybe TRBD2 (5 bases). CDR1 is ENHRY, CDR2 SYGVKD, per germline. Between the trimmed V and J ends, which lost 3 bases and 1 base, there was a span of 8 bases. The CDR3 totals 14 residues. DNA of the CDR3: TGTGCCATCAGTGACGGGCGGGGCACAGATACGCAGTATTTT. Protein sequence: CAISDGRGTDTQYF.

The V and J genes are TRBV19 and TRBJ2-2; the D is unclear. Germline CDR1 LNHDA, CDR2 SQIVND (reference sequence). V lost 0 bases and J 6 bases, leaving 8 bases between the germline ends. This CDR3 contains 14 residues. Here the CDR3 reads CASSIDLGPGELFF. The DNA of the CDR3 is TGTGCCAGTAGTATAGATCTTGGCCCCGGGGAGCTGTTTTTT.

V usage is TRBV18 and J usage is TRBJ2-1, with 7 bases fitting TRBD2. V lost 8 bases, J lost 4 bases, and 5 bases stayed unmatched. The CDR3 is made up of 13 amino acids. Germline V CDR1 and CDR2: KGHSH, LQKENI. CDR3 sequence: CASGDYRYNEQFF. DNA for the CDR3: TGTGCCAGCGGGGACTACCGTTACAATGAGCAGTTCTTC.

This clone was seen ten or more times. The chain combines TRBV7-8 with TRBJ2-2, with D uncertain. CDR1 and CDR2 (germline): SGHVS, FQNEAQ. Between the trimmed V and J ends, which lost 5 bases and 7 bases, there was a span of 11 bases. This CDR3 comprises 13 residues. CDR3 sequence reads: CASSPALLGELFF. The CDR3 coding sequence is TGTGCCAGCAGCCCCGCCCTGCTCGGGGAGCTGTTTTTT.

Concerning this clone itself: One end of the junction does not line up with germline, which may come from a read error. J is TRBJ2-5 and V is TRBV10-3; D is ambiguous. The CDR3 loop spans 13 amino acids. CDR1 and CDR2 from the germline V gene are ENHRY and SYGVKD. CDR3 DNA: TGTGCCACCAGTGGGGTGGGCGGTGAGACCCAGTACTTC. The encoded protein is CATSGVGGETQYF.

The CDR3 protein is CSVRGGRSYEQYF. The CDR3 coding sequence is TGCAGCGTCCGAGGGGGACGTAGCTACGAGCAGTACTTC. The V gene is TRBV29-1, the J gene TRBJ2-7; D is possibly TRBD1 (6 bases). Germline-derived CDR1 and CDR2 are SQVTM and ANQGSEA. CDR3 length: 13 residues. With 6 bases removed from V and 3 bases from J, the gap between germline ends came to 15 bases.

The V call is TRBV5-1, the J call TRBJ1-6; maybe TRBD1 (5 bases). This CDR3 spans 14 amino acids. Germline V gives CDR1 SGHRS, CDR2 YFSETQ. Trimming pared 5 bases from V and 7 bases from J, leaving 13 bases between. The DNA of the CDR3 is TGCGCCAGCAGTTGGGGACCGGGAAATTCACCCCTCCACTTT. It yields the protein CASSWGPGNSPLHF.

The chain combines TRBV19 with TRBJ2-7; D gene unclear. Germline assignment: CDR1 LNHDA and CDR2 SQIVND (reference sequence). This CDR3 region has 13 residues. The V end lost 5 bases, the J end lost 3 bases, and 11 bases lay between the germline ends. The CDR3 bases are TGTGCCAGTAGTCCAGGTCTTTTCTACGAGCAGTACGTC. This sequence encodes CASSPGLFYEQYV.